This T cell receptor beta chain was found in a study of cytotoxic CD8 clonotypes in ibrutinib-treated CLL. Study-wide context: Outcomes included approximately 24 partial and 2 complete responses; after median roughly six years, roughly 14 stayed remitted and about twelve progressed.

This clone was recorded once. As yet, its antigen is unknown. Broader study findings: Clonality increased with ibrutinib response but returned toward baseline at progression.

Only in-frame clones appear in the TCRdb table, and some are missing; sequencing was by immunoSEQ multiplex PCR. This sample carries 15,000 to 20,000 clones, roughly 80% of them seen once, and the ten largest clones take under 7%. CDR3 size: 15 residues. J gave up 5 bases and V 6 bases, and 10 bases lay outside the gene matches. CDR1 is LNHNV, CDR2 YYDKDF, per germline (reference sequence). The receptor's source is a human donor with chronic lymphocytic leukemia. The V call is TRBV15, the J call TRBJ2-5, with TRBD1 identical over 9 bases. This specimen was PBMCs, taken before ibrutinib treatment. CDR3 sequence (DNA): TGTGCCACCAGGCCCAATTACAGGGGGCAGGAGACCCAGTACTTC. Its translation is CATRPNYRGQETQYF.